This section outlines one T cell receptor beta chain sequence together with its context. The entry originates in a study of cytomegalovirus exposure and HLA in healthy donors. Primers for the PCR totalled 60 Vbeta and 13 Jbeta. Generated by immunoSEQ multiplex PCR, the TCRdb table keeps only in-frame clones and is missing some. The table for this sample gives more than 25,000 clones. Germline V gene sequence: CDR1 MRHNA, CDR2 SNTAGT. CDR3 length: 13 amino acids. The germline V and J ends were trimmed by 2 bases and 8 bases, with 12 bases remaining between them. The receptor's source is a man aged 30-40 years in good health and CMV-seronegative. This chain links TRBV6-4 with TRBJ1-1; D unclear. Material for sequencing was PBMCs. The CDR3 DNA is TGTGCCAGCAGTGACCGAGGGTCGGACGAAGCTTTCTTT. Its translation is CASSDRGSDEAFF.